What follows are 10 T cell receptor beta chains derived from one specimen sequenced in a study of T cell responses to AZD1222 COVID-19 vaccine. TCRdb's table, derived via immunoSEQ multiplex PCR, lists solely in-frame clones and lacks some. This sample carries around 130,000 clones, about 86% of them seen once, and the ten largest clones take roughly 3.1%. The sequenced sample was peripheral blood, obtained 28 days after the second AZD1222 dose. These receptors were taken from an adult who received the AZD1222 COVID-19 vaccine.

Here the CDR3 DNA reads TGTGCCAGCAGCTCGGGACTAGCGACCGGGGAGCTGTTTTTT. This gives the protein CASSSGLATGELFF. The V and J genes are TRBV5-4 and TRBJ2-2; 10 nucleotides agree with TRBD2. The trim removed 3 bases at V and 5 bases at J, leaving 1 base unmatched. The germline V gene has CDR1 SGHNT and CDR2 YYREEE (reference sequence). The CDR3 length is 14 residues. The full variable domain, in which reference TRBV5-4 and TRBJ2-2 provide the parts outside the CDR3, is ETGVTQSPTHLIKTRGQQVTLRCSSQSGHNTVSWYQQALGQGPQFIFQYYREEENGRGNFPPRFSGLQFPNYSSELNVNALELDDSALYLCASSSGLATGELFFGEGSRLTVL.

Points on this clone: Within the sample, other DNA sequences also encode this same CDR3. V gene TRBV28 combines with J gene TRBJ1-3; TRBD1 agrees at 8 bases. V lost 6 bases and J lost 3; bases outside the gene matches: 4. The germline V gene has CDR1 MDHEN and CDR2 SYDVKM. The CDR3 length is 14 residues. Written as DNA, the CDR3 is TGTGCCAGCAGATCAACAGGGGGTGGAAACACCATATATTTT. Protein: CASRSTGGGNTIYF.

With regard to this clone: The sample carries other DNA sequences with the same CDR3. This rearrangement joins TRBV4-1 to TRBJ1-5; D perhaps matches TRBD1 (5 bases). V shed 0 bases and J shed 5 bases, with 8 bases lying between them. There are 14 residues in the CDR3. Germline CDR1 reads MGHRA; CDR2 reads YSYEKL. The CDR3 DNA reads TGCGCCAGCAGCCAAGACAGGGTGGATCAGCCCCAGCATTTT. Translated, it gives CASSQDRVDQPQHF.

This clone was found a few times. V is TRBV19 and J is TRBJ1-5; TRBD1 matches 8 bases. V shed 8 bases and J 7 bases; nucleotides not matched to a gene: 10. CDR3 size: 14 residues. Germline V CDR1 and CDR2: LNHDA, SQIVND (reference sequence). CDR3: CASLGRQGYQPQHF. In nucleotides, the CDR3 is TGTGCCAGTCTTGGGCGACAGGGGTACCAGCCCCAGCATTTT.

This clone occurred a few times. This chain links TRBV11-3 with TRBJ2-7; the D is unclear. The CDR3 contains 15 residues. CDR1 and CDR2 from the germline V gene are SGHNT and YENEEA. Trimming removed 5 bases at V and 2 bases at J, with 16 bases between. CDR3 nucleotides: TGTGCCAGCAGCCTTGGTAGTTCCCCCACCTACGAGCAGTACTTC. It is translated as CASSLGSSPTYEQYF. Filled out from reference TRBV11-3 and TRBJ2-7, the complete variable domain reads EAGVVQSPRYKIIEKKQPVAFWCNPISGHNTLYWYLQNLGQGPELLIRYENEEAVDDSQLPKDRFSAERLKGVDSTLKIQPAELGDSAVYLCASSLGSSPTYEQYFGPGTRLTVT.

This clone has a single count. The chain is built from TRBV13 and TRBJ1-6; D remains unclear. The CDR3 covers 15 residues. Germline CDR1 PRHDT, CDR2 FYEKMQ (reference sequence). Trimming took off 4 bases at V and 2 bases at J, with 9 bases between the two ends. The DNA for the CDR3 is TGTGCCAGCAGCTCCGGGAGCCCCTATAATTCACCCCTCCACTTT. This gives the protein CASSSGSPYNSPLHF.

J is TRBJ1-5 and V is TRBV6-2 or TRBV6-3, with TRBD1 matching over 8 bases. Germline CDR1 reads MNHEY; CDR2 reads SVGEGT. V shed 3 bases, J shed 6 bases, and the junction held 7 bases outside the gene matches. The CDR3 length is 15 residues. In DNA, the CDR3 is TGTGCCAGCAGTTATGAAGTCAGGGGGCGTCAGCCCCAGCATTTT. It codes for CASSYEVRGRQPQHF.

This clone was seen only once. The rearrangement uses TRBV5-1 and TRBJ2-5, with TRBD1 as a possible D gene (5 bases). Trimming shortened V by 4 bases and J by 2 bases, and 15 bases separated the two germline ends. Germline lookup yields CDR1 SGHRS and CDR2 YFSETQ. The CDR3 spans 15 residues. In DNA form, the CDR3 reads TGCGCCAGCAGCGCATGGGGCCAGGAACAAGAGACCCAGTACTTC. This encodes CASSAWGQEQETQYF.

The chain employs TRBV6-1 and TRBJ2-5; 7 nucleotides align to TRBD1. Trimming at V came to 0 bases and at J to 5 bases, leaving 12 bases not matched to a gene. Germline assignment: CDR1 MNHNS and CDR2 SASEGT. This CDR3 contains 17 residues. The CDR3 here is CASSEALRGPWEETQYF. DNA for the CDR3: TGTGCCAGCAGTGAAGCGTTGAGGGGGCCGTGGGAGGAGACCCAGTACTTC.

The chain combines TRBV11-3 with TRBJ1-3; weak D call: TRBD1 (5 bases). V was clipped by 0 bases and J by 0 bases, with 9 bases between them. CDR1 SGHNT and CDR2 YENEEA come from the germline V gene. The CDR3 covers 16 residues. In DNA form, the CDR3 reads TGTGCCAGCAGCTTAGACGGGGCAACCTCTGGAAACACCATATATTTT. Its protein is CASSLDGATSGNTIYF.